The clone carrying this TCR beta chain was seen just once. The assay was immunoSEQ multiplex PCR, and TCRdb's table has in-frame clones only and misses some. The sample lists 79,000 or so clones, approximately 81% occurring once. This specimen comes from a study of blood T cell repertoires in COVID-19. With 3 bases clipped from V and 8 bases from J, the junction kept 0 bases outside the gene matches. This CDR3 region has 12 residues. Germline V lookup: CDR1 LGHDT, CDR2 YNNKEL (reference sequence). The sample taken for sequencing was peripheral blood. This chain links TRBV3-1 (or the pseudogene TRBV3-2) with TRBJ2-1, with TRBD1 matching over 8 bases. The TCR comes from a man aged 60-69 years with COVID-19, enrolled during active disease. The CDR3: CASSQTGDEQFF. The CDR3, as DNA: TGTGCCAGCAGCCAGACAGGGGATGAGCAGTTCTTC.